The entry below gives a single T cell receptor (beta chain) sequence along with its context. Sequencing was performed with immunoSEQ multiplex PCR; in TCRdb, only in-frame clones are kept and a portion is missing. Of around 370,000 clones in the sample, over 80% are singletons; the top ten hold over 6%. Patients of the Seattle cohort, enrolled during active infection, were followed longitudinally. The data belong to a study of blood T cell repertoires in COVID-19. Study overall: T cells, B-cell-depleted T cells, or PBMCs supplied cDNA or gDNA.

The germline V gene has CDR1 SGHRS and CDR2 YFSETQ. This CDR3 is built from 16 residues. V shed 4 bases and J 2 bases; nucleotides not matched to a gene: 7. The chain is built from TRBV5-1 and TRBJ2-3, with 10 bases that match TRBD2. This sequence was found in a woman aged 50 to 60 with COVID-19, enrolled during active disease. The sample was peripheral blood. The CDR3 reads CASSPGTSAYTDTQYF. In DNA form, the CDR3 reads TGCGCCAGCAGCCCCGGGACTAGCGCCTACACAGATACGCAGTATTTT.